This T cell receptor beta chain was sequenced during a study of blood T cell repertoires in COVID-19. The overall study: Whether acute or convalescent, the COVID-19 samples came from the United States, Italy and Spain. The analysed material was cDNA or gDNA that came from T cells, B-cell-depleted T cells, or PBMCs.

Clones were sequenced by immunoSEQ multiplex PCR, and TCRdb holds only the in-frame ones, with some missing. This table has approximately 70,000 clones, roughly 88% appearing once. V was cut by 1 base and J by 1 base, with 12 bases left in between. Per germline, CDR1 SGHRS and CDR2 YFSETQ. This CDR3 has 15 residues. The sequencing input was peripheral blood. This clonotype was obtained from a human donor in a cohort sampled during active COVID-19. The chain is built from TRBV5-1 and TRBJ2-7; D may be TRBD1 (6 bases). CDR3 in DNA: TGCGCCAGCAGCTTGTGGGCTCAGGGGTCCTACGAGCAGTACTTC. Amino acid sequence: CASSLWAQGSYEQYF.